This T cell receptor (beta chain) was recorded in a study of shared clonotypes between healthy human individuals (dated by TCRdb to about 2020). For context, the study as a whole: A couple of women and a few men aged 18 to 49 years were included in the cohort. For each donor, CD4 naive and CD4 memory were each given three plates, CD8 naive was given two plates, and CD8 memory was given one plate. The study deeply sequenced blood TCR repertoires of about five healthy adults to estimate repertoire size and the extent of clonotype sharing between individuals. To increase sequencing depth and limit assay-specific biases, TCR repertoire library preparation and sequencing were carried out by different laboratories using diverse techniques. Each donor's leukapheresis produced roughly between about 0.8 and 10 billion PBMCs. Results the study describes overall, beyond this receptor: Compared with non-shared clonotypes, the clonotypes found in all four sorted-subset donors had higher generation probabilities. Sampling was restricted to blood, and TCR repertoires in tissues likely differ from the TCR repertoires found in blood. Pairwise subsampling indicated that sequencing depth was expected to affect the degree of clonotype sharing among donors. When several donors were compared, the shared fraction of clonotypes was about 5% for naive CD4, over 3% for naive CD8, roughly 2.5% for memory CD4, and 0.3% to 0.5% for memory CD8. Estimated clonotype richness was generally larger for naive than for memory subsets. Incomplete sequencing was indicated by rarefaction of sorted-subset datasets, despite the large sequencing depth. Because the study included a small number of donors, the genetic and exposure-history diversity represented was limited.

CD8 naive samples were obtained by positive selection for CCR7 among CD45RO-negative cells, yielding a CD45RA+CCR7+ population from which TemRA cells were excluded. The donors were healthy, HIV-negative adults with no recently reported acute infections or vaccinations. All donors were Caucasian adults living in Nashville, Tennessee, USA. Blood was obtained by leukapheresis, after which PBMCs were separated by Ficoll-Histopaque density gradient centrifugation and cryopreserved in liquid nitrogen vapor phase. Analytical flow cytometry was used to check the purity and quantity of each magnetically sorted T cell population. From each sorted fraction, genomic DNA was isolated and quantified by UV absorbance on a Nanodrop 2000c. About this clone: Its antigen is not yet known. Base-call qualities are not available, and no considerably larger clone is one nucleotide away. Different DNA sequences within this sample yield the same CDR3.

V is reduced by 3 bases and J by 3 bases, leaving a spacing of 6 bases between them. Sequences MDHEN (CDR1) and SYDVKM (CDR2) are obtained from the germline V gene. The CDR3 numbers 12 residues from cysteine through phenylalanine. CDR3 DNA only is kept here, 36 bases in frame from base 1. TCR CDR3 regions were amplified from genomic DNA by multiplex PCR using the deep immunoSEQ assay. Extracted genomic DNA from each cell subset was distributed evenly across all wells of several immunoSEQ 96-well plates, and each plate was treated as a replicate. For sorted subsets, each replicate PCR was loaded with approximately 0.2 ug genomic DNA, equivalent to about 30,000 T cell genomes. The purified libraries were quantified using a Qubit 3.0 fluorometer, sized with a Bioanalyzer 2100, and then quantified again using the KAPA Library Quantification kit. Every immunoSEQ 96-well plate was sequenced on a separate single-read 150-cycle Illumina NextSeq 550 flow cell. In the original analysis: The immunoSEQ output contained only junctional sequences without quality scores, so filtering could not match that applied to full-length reads. To assign V/J genes and CDR3, sequences were annotated against IMGT germline references using PyIR, a Python wrapper for IgBLAST v1.9. Any read was removed if the V/J assignment was weak (E-value above 1e-6), the CDR3 was missing, or the read contained stop codons, out-of-frame junctions, or ambiguous translated residues. V3J clonotypes were defined as sequences sharing the same inferred V gene, J gene, and CDR3 amino acid sequence. Percentage overlap between repertoires was computed as shared unique clonotypes divided by the size of the smaller repertoire. Richness of each repertoire was evaluated using RTK rarefaction, the Chao1 estimator, and Recon v2.1 estimates of unobserved clonotypes. Generation probabilities for all TCRbeta clonotypes obtained by the gDNA method from several donors were computed using OLGA. The table comes from immuneACCESS by way of TCRdb, which keeps in-frame sequences with V and J called. Part of the clones is missing from these tables; in studies checked, under half for an unresolved V gene and the rest for unknown reasons. V, J and clone size derive from that table, while D and trimming were established from the DNA sequence. In this sample the table shows around 700,000 clones, under 95% of which occur a single time. Together, the top ten hold 20% to 25% of the sample.

The chain was built from TRBV28 and TRBJ2-7; the D segment cannot be called with confidence. This TCR came from a man aged 25-45 years in good health. Sequences were obtained from naive CD8+ T cells sorted from blood. According to the study, the label for this sample's cell subset or site signals: CD45RA+CCR7+. The CDR3 loop reads CASSFSDYEQYF. In nucleotides, the sequence is TGTGCCAGCAGTTTTTCGGACTACGAGCAGTACTTC.